These 7 T cell receptor beta chains were sequenced from one sample in a study of beta chain features in type 1 diabetes. Whole-study results and caveats: TCRB CDR3s were moderately but significantly shorter in Type 1 diabetes patients in all four CD4+ subsets.

Reverse transcribing all isolated RNA meant expressed TCRB transcripts were sequenced. This table comes from immunoSEQ multiplex PCR, and its TCRdb copy is limited to in-frame clones, with some not included. The data hold over 650,000 clones, with more than 12% observed a single time. These receptors' antigens are unknown. Sequencing was done on a sample of naive CD4+ T cells from blood. The receptors were gathered from a man between 18 and 29 years old with type 1 diabetes.

The table lists this clone with a few counts. The rearrangement joins TRBV9 to TRBJ2-7; D may be TRBD2 (6 bases). This CDR3 is built from 14 residues. The V gene lost 4 bases and the J gene lost 1 base, with 12 bases spanning the gap. Germline CDR1 SGDLS, CDR2 YYNGEE. The CDR3 sequence: CASSLTSSSYEQYF. CDR3 in DNA: TGTGCCAGCAGCCTCACTAGCTCTTCCTACGAGCAGTACTTC.

This clone was seen a few times. This chain uses TRBV28 with TRBJ2-6; the D is unclear. This CDR3 comprises 19 residues. The V end lost 6 bases, the J end lost 0 bases, and 21 bases lay between the germline ends. Germline V CDR1 and CDR2: MDHEN, SYDVKM. The chain's CDR3 is CASSPIFWARSSGANVLTF. CDR3 sequence (DNA): TGTGCCAGCAGCCCGATTTTCTGGGCTCGGAGCTCTGGGGCCAACGTCCTGACTTTC.

This clone has only a few counts. This chain links TRBV4-1 with TRBJ2-5, with TRBD2 matching over 11 bases. After removal of 4 bases from V and 4 bases from J, the junction contained 26 bases not matched to a gene. CDR3 length: 22 residues. Germline CDR1 MGHRA, CDR2 YSYEKL. The CDR3 DNA sequence: TGCGCCAGCAGCCTCACCCTGGGGACCCTGTTAGCGGGAGGGCCGGGGGGAGAGACCCAGTACTTC. Residues: CASSLTLGTLLAGGPGGETQYF.

The chain joins TRBV6-5 to TRBJ1-2, with D possibly matching TRBD1 (6 bases). The length of the CDR3 is 13 residues. Trimming took 6 bases from V and 8 from J, leaving 16 bases between them. Germline V gene sequence: CDR1 MNHEY, CDR2 SVGAGI. Written as DNA, the CDR3 is TGTGCCAGCAGCTCCGGGGGGGGACAAGGCTACACCTTC. This translates into CASSSGGGQGYTF.

In its sample, this clone was seen a few times. CDR3 sequence (DNA): TGCGCCAGCAGATATGCCGGGACAGGGAACACCGGGGAGCTGTTTTTT. Residues: CASRYAGTGNTGELFF. This chain uses TRBV5-1 with TRBJ2-2; TRBD1 matches 8 bases. Losses at the gene ends were 5 bases for V and 1 base for J; bases not matched to a gene: 7. This CDR3 comprises 16 residues. The germline CDR1 and CDR2 sequences are SGHRS and YFSETQ.

This clone was seen more than once but under ten times. This sequence joins TRBV30 and TRBJ2-3; TRBD2 aligns across 8 bases. V shed 4 bases and J 7 bases; nucleotides not matched to a gene: 7. The CDR3 spans 13 residues. Germline V gene sequence: CDR1 GTSNPN, CDR2 SVGIG (reference sequence). In DNA, the CDR3 is TGTGCCTGGACCTCTAATAGCGGGAATACGCAGTATTTT. Translation: CAWTSNSGNTQYF. The complete variable domain, with remaining parts taken from reference TRBV30 and TRBJ2-3, reads SQTIHQWPATLVQPVGSPLSLECTVEGTSNPNLYWYRQAAGRGLQLLFYSVGIGQISSEVPQNLSASRPQDRQFILSSKKLLLSDSGFYLCAWTSNSGNTQYFGPGTRLTVL.

The chain carries TRBV11-1 and TRBJ1-5; 7 nucleotides agree with TRBD1. This CDR3 has 13 residues. Germline V lookup: CDR1 SGHAT, CDR2 FQDESV (reference sequence). V shed 5 bases, J shed 7 bases, and the junction held 5 bases outside the gene matches. The CDR3 is CASSPTGLQPQHF. CDR3 nucleotide sequence: TGTGCCAGCAGCCCGACAGGGCTCCAGCCCCAGCATTTT. Based on the CDR3 plus reference TRBV11-1 and TRBJ1-5, the full variable domain is EAEVAQSPRYKITEKSQAVAFWCDPISGHATLYWYRQILGQGPELLVQFQDESVVDDSQLPKDRFSAERLKGVDSTLKIQPAELGDSAMYLCASSPTGLQPQHFGDGTRLSIL.